The sequence of this T cell receptor (beta chain) was determined in a study of beta chain features in type 1 diabetes. Note on this clone: Its antigen is undetermined.

Study results and limitations: For patients and controls alike, PCR might favor shorter templates to the same degree. Moderate yet significant TCRB CDR3 shortening was seen in Type 1 diabetes patients in all four CD4+ subsets.

All of the isolated RNA was reverse transcribed, so expressed TCRB transcripts were sequenced. Assay: immunoSEQ multiplex PCR; the TCRdb copy retains only in-frame clones and omits some. The sample has 680,000 or so clones, roughly 13% seen once; the top ten hold around 0.022%. The CDR3 totals 15 residues. Trimming took 7 bases from V and 7 from J, leaving 19 bases between them. Germline CDR1 and CDR2: SNHLY and FYNNEI. The sequence was collected from a man younger than 35 with type 1 diabetes. The chain carries TRBV2 and TRBJ2-2; TRBD2 might be the D (6 bases). Material for sequencing was naive CD4+ T cells from blood. DNA of the CDR3: TGTGCCAGCACGGGGGTCTGGGGCCGAGGCGGGGAGCTGTTTTTT. It yields the protein CASTGVWGRGGELFF.